Listed below are T cell receptor beta chains from one sample, sequenced in a study of T-cell memory formation after mild COVID-19. TCRdb analysed the 5' RACE reads with MiXCR anew, one entry per CDR3 protein. The table includes some 310,000 distinct CDR3 sequences, less than 25% detected once. Sequencing was done on a sample of PBMCs or a T cell subset sorted from them (not recorded which). The source is a young man who had mild COVID-19 (a few samples of this study predate the infection). Cell type and time point are not known. The CDR3 runs from the conserved cysteine through the conserved F or W. Fields, in order: V gene, CDR3 protein.

v_gene: TRBV3-1; CDR3aa: CASSQDLPGFAAEETQYF
v_gene: TRBV4-3; CDR3aa: CASSHGQASYEQYF
v_gene: TRBV12-3/TRBV12-4; CDR3aa: CASSFSGQNQPQHF
v_gene: TRBV20-1; CDR3aa: CSAWVSNTGELFF
v_gene: TRBV7-2; CDR3aa: CASSSRGGADEAFF
v_gene: TRBV28; CDR3aa: CASSPSRDTFTDTQYF
v_gene: TRBV6-5; CDR3aa: CASSSPGQGSFEQYF
v_gene: TRBV7-8; CDR3aa: CASSFGREANYGYTF
v_gene: TRBV29-1; CDR3aa: CSVWTGVGGYTF
v_gene: TRBV12-3/TRBV12-4; CDR3aa: CASSSPGGVEDTQYF
v_gene: TRBV28; CDR3aa: CASSLSSYYGYTF
v_gene: TRBV4-3; CDR3aa: CASSQDSGGLTDTQYF
v_gene: TRBV7-6; CDR3aa: CASSDSPHTGELFF
v_gene: TRBV7-2; CDR3aa: CASSPWRVNTEAFF
v_gene: TRBV20-1; CDR3aa: CSARDQPGQNTGELFF
v_gene: TRBV6-5; CDR3aa: CASSYSGGYEKLFF
v_gene: TRBV5-1; CDR3aa: CASSSGPAGDNTDTQYF
v_gene: TRBV9; CDR3aa: CASSLAGGPWNEQFF
v_gene: TRBV7-9; CDR3aa: CASALDGNQPQHF
v_gene: TRBV7-2; CDR3aa: CASSLTGKGYEQYF
v_gene: TRBV7-9; CDR3aa: CASSLGRLPTDTQYF
v_gene: TRBV29-1; CDR3aa: CSVGYLTPGEQYF
v_gene: TRBV11-2; CDR3aa: CASRGMRGPYNEQFF
v_gene: TRBV7-9; CDR3aa: CASSPAGRSETQYF
v_gene: TRBV20-1; CDR3aa: CSASTGDDYTF
v_gene: TRBV7-3; CDR3aa: CASSLGVSSYNEQFF
v_gene: TRBV7-2; CDR3aa: CASSLDDRDTGELFF
v_gene: TRBV30; CDR3aa: CAWSEQVGQEAFF
v_gene: TRBV6-6; CDR3aa: CASSTGADYGYTF
v_gene: TRBV4-1; CDR3aa: CASRPGGRGETQYF
v_gene: TRBV12-3/TRBV12-4; CDR3aa: CASSFPGGRKDTQYF